Shown below are 18 T cell receptor beta chains from a single sample sequenced in a study of blood T cell repertoires in COVID-19. This table comes from immunoSEQ multiplex PCR, and its TCRdb copy is limited to in-frame clones, with some not included. Altogether over 120,000 clones are present, about 79% being singletons, with the ten largest covering just over 9%. Sequencing was carried out using PBMCs or T cells enriched from blood (not recorded which). Receptors originate from a man aged 50-60 years who had recovered from COVID-19.

The chain carries TRBV19 and TRBJ2-1, with D tentatively TRBD2 (6 bases). V shed 2 bases and J shed 9 bases, with 14 bases lying between them. Germline V gene sequence: CDR1 LNHDA, CDR2 SQIVND (reference sequence). The CDR3 runs 14 residues. The CDR3 nucleotides are TGTGCCAGTAGTATAAGCTCGTCTAGCGTTGAGCAGTTCTTC. This encodes CASSISSSSVEQFF.

The chain is built from TRBV5-4 and TRBJ1-2, with 8 bases fitting TRBD1. V was pared by 2 bases and J by 2 bases, with 2 bases of the junction left unmatched. The CDR3 length is 14 residues. Germline lookup yields CDR1 SGHNT and CDR2 YYREEE (reference sequence). The CDR3 DNA reads TGTGCCAGCAGCTTCGGGGACAGGAACTATGGCTACACCTTC. Its protein is CASSFGDRNYGYTF.

The chain recombines TRBV12-3 or TRBV12-4 with TRBJ1-1; D uncertain. The CDR3 loop spans 13 amino acids. V was pared by 1 base and J by 3 bases, with 6 bases between. The CDR3 region has the DNA TGTGCCAGCAGTTTAGTTTTCTACACTGAAGCTTTCTTT. It specifies CASSLVFYTEAFF.

V gene TRBV18 combines with J gene TRBJ2-5; D not resolved. Germline lookup yields CDR1 KGHSH and CDR2 LQKENI. There are 13 residues in the CDR3. V shed 1 base and J shed 4 bases, with 7 bases lying between them. In DNA form, the CDR3 reads TGTGCCAGCTCACCACACGAGCGAGAGACCCAGTACTTC. Translated: CASSPHERETQYF.

V gene TRBV7-9 combines with J gene TRBJ1-3; D is possibly TRBD1 (6 bases). Per germline, CDR1 SEHNR and CDR2 FQNEAQ (reference sequence). V lost 8 bases and J 0 bases, leaving 11 bases between the germline ends. The CDR3 spans 14 residues. CDR3 in amino acids: CASLWTDSGNTIYF. For the CDR3, the DNA is TGTGCCAGCCTCTGGACAGACTCTGGAAACACCATATATTTT.

V gene TRBV5-1 combines with J gene TRBJ1-1; D unclear. Trimming removed 2 bases from V and 1 base from J, with 12 bases in between. The germline gives CDR1 SGHRS, CDR2 YFSETQ. The CDR3 has 15 residues. DNA for the CDR3: TGCGCCAGCAGCTTTCTCGGGTCGGGGAACACTGAAGCTTTCTTT. It encodes CASSFLGSGNTEAFF.

This chain uses TRBV6-6 with TRBJ2-7; 7 positions match TRBD1. This CDR3 region has 13 residues. After removal of 10 bases from V and 0 bases from J, the junction contained 6 bases not matched to a gene. Germline CDR1 reads MNHNY; CDR2 reads SVGAGI (reference sequence). The CDR3 loop is CATGGTSSYEQYF. In nucleotides, the CDR3 is TGTGCCACAGGGGGTACGAGCTCCTACGAGCAGTACTTC.

V and J are TRBV4-3 and TRBJ1-1; no clear D gene. V was cut by 3 bases and J by 0 bases, with 14 bases left in between. CDR1 and CDR2 from the germline V gene are LGHNA and YSLEER. There are 16 residues in the CDR3. DNA of the CDR3: TGCGCCAGCAGCCACCCCAACGGCGGTATGAACACTGAAGCTTTCTTT. Translating it yields CASSHPNGGMNTEAFF.

This clone was seen only a few times. This chain joins TRBV25-1 and TRBJ2-7, with D perhaps matching TRBD1 (6 bases). The CDR3 extends over 14 amino acids. V lost 4 bases, J lost 3 bases, and 13 bases lay in between. Germline assignment: CDR1 MGHDK and CDR2 SYGVNS. As DNA, the CDR3 is TGTGCCAGCAGTGTTTCCGGGACATTCTACGAGCAGTACTTC. This codes for CASSVSGTFYEQYF.

The J gene is TRBJ1-6, the V gene TRBV19; possible D gene TRBD1, 6 bases. This CDR3 is built from 16 residues. The ends were cut back, 6 bases at V and 1 base at J, with 13 bases in the middle. In germline, CDR1 is LNHDA, CDR2 SQIVND (reference sequence). The CDR3 sequence: CASRNAGVSYNSPLHF. CDR3 nucleotide sequence: TGTGCCAGTAGAAACGCAGGGGTGTCCTATAATTCACCCCTCCACTTT.

This sequence joins TRBV25-1 and TRBJ1-1; maybe TRBD1 (6 bases). The germline CDR1 and CDR2 sequences are MGHDK and SYGVNS. The CDR3 sequence is 13 residues long. V was pared by 6 bases and J by 2 bases, with 10 bases between. The CDR3 region is CASRDRINTEAFF. The CDR3 bases are TGTGCCAGCAGGGACAGAATTAACACTGAAGCTTTCTTT. The full variable domain, with the rest looked up from reference TRBV25-1 and TRBJ1-1, is EADIYQTPRYLVIGTGKKITLECSQTMGHDKMYWYQQDPGMELHLIHYSYGVNSTEKGDLSSESTVSRIRTEHFPLTLESARPSHTSQYLCASRDRINTEAFFGQGTRLTVV.

V and J are TRBV6-2 or TRBV6-3 and TRBJ2-5; D is possibly TRBD1 (5 bases). The V end was cut by 3 bases, the J end by 3 bases, with 14 bases between. Germline loops: CDR1 MNHEY, CDR2 SVGEGT. CDR3 length: 15 amino acids. In DNA form, the CDR3 reads TGTGCCAGCAGTTATTACGGTGCAGGGAAAGAGACCCAGTACTTC. Amino acids: CASSYYGAGKETQYF.

The rearrangement joins TRBV18 to TRBJ2-1, with 9 bases identical to TRBD2. There are 15 residues in the CDR3. After removal of 3 bases from V and 5 bases from J, the junction contained 5 bases not matched to a gene. CDR1 and CDR2 (germline): KGHSH, LQKENI. The DNA of the CDR3 is TGTGCCAGCTCACCGCTAGCGGGGAACGACAATGAGCAGTTCTTC. This codes for CASSPLAGNDNEQFF.

This chain joins TRBV4-1 and TRBJ1-5; tentative D call: TRBD1 (5 bases). This CDR3 has 15 residues. Per the germline V gene, CDR1 is MGHRA and CDR2 is YSYEKL. Trimming left V 1 base short and J 4 bases short, with 11 bases between. The CDR3 spells CASSQADSVNQPQHF. In nucleotides, the CDR3 is TGCGCCAGCAGCCAAGCTGACAGCGTAAATCAGCCCCAGCATTTT.

V usage is TRBV5-5 and J usage is TRBJ1-6, with TRBD1 as a possible D gene (6 bases). The V gene lost 3 bases and the J gene lost 5 bases, with 18 bases spanning the gap. Looked up from germline, CDR1 is SGHKS and CDR2 is YYEKEE (reference sequence). There are 17 residues in the CDR3. CDR3 loop: CASSWGPVRGNNSPLHF. The CDR3 DNA follows: TGTGCCAGCAGCTGGGGCCCGGTAAGGGGGAATAATTCACCCCTCCACTTT.

The chain carries TRBV5-5 and TRBJ2-1, with TRBD2 as a possible D gene (5 bases). CDR3 length: 14 amino acids. V was trimmed by 0 bases and J by 5 bases, leaving 9 bases between them. Germline CDR1 SGHKS, CDR2 YYEKEE (reference sequence). The CDR3 spells CASSLVSENNEQFF. DNA of the CDR3: TGTGCCAGCAGCTTGGTTAGCGAAAACAATGAGCAGTTCTTC.

This chain uses TRBV7-9 with TRBJ1-1, with 9 bases lining up with TRBD1. With 5 bases clipped from V and 5 bases from J, the junction kept 6 bases outside the gene matches. The CDR3 has 14 residues. Germline loops: CDR1 SEHNR, CDR2 FQNEAQ (reference sequence). This CDR3 reads CASSQGTGFTEAFF. The CDR3 DNA follows: TGTGCCAGCAGCCAGGGGACAGGGTTTACTGAAGCTTTCTTT.

V and J are TRBV27 and TRBJ2-5, with TRBD2 matching over 9 bases. Trimming at V came to 8 bases and at J to 3 bases, leaving 13 bases not matched to a gene. Per germline, CDR1 MNHEY and CDR2 SMNVEV (reference sequence). CDR3 length equals 16 residues. In DNA form, the CDR3 reads TGTGCCAGCGCTAGGTGGGGAGCGGGGGGTAAAGAGACCCAGTACTTC. Translation: CASARWGAGGKETQYF.